This paragraph covers one T cell receptor beta chain sequence. Antigen unknown. The sample comes from a study of CD8 T cells in ankylosing spondylitis. A single record per CDR3 protein comes from TCRdb applying MiXCR to the 5' RACE reads. The top ten hold around 4% of the sample, which has 150,000 to 200,000 distinct CDR3 sequences, 15% to 20% seen once. The CDR3 totals 11 residues. Germline assignment: CDR1 MNHEY and CDR2 SVGAGI. Trimming stripped 8 bases from V and 5 bases from J, with 6 bases between. Overall study findings and caveats: It was reported that disease-linked clones were significantly enriched in matched ankylosing spondylitis synovial fluid.

Specimen: blood, either unsorted or a sorted T cell fraction (not recorded which). The receptor was derived from a male donor between 10 and 30 years old with ankylosing spondylitis or in good health (not recorded which). This chain connects TRBV6-5 to TRBJ2-2, with D possibly called TRBD1 or TRBD2 (5 bases each). This CDR3 reads CASWGTGELFF. As DNA, the CDR3 is TGTGCCAGCTGGGGGACCGGGGAGCTGTTTTTT.